This T cell receptor (beta chain) is drawn from a study of blood T cell repertoires in COVID-19. Study background: Sites across the United States, Italy and Spain contributed samples from acute and convalescent COVID-19. Sample material is recorded as cDNA or gDNA derived from T cells, B-cell-depleted T cells, or PBMCs.

Seattle researchers signed up patients amid active infection and tracked them longitudinally. The repertoire was sequenced with immunoSEQ multiplex PCR; TCRdb's copy has only in-frame clones and lacks some. This table has more than 75,000 clones, more than 80% appearing once. V was trimmed by 2 bases and J by 0 bases, leaving 20 bases between them. The CDR3 totals 19 residues. The germline V gene encodes CDR1 LNHNV and CDR2 YYDKDF (reference sequence). Sequencing used peripheral blood. The sequence came from a man aged 45-65 years with COVID-19, enrolled during active disease. The V call is TRBV15, the J call TRBJ1-5; tentatively, D is TRBD1 (6 bases). The CDR3 nucleotides read TGTGCCACCAGCAGACCGATCCACGGACAGACAGATAGCAATCAGCCCCAGCATTTT. Amino acids: CATSRPIHGQTDSNQPQHF.